Listed here is a single TCR beta chain. Its antigen is unidentified. This sample is drawn from a study of T cell responses to AZD1222 COVID-19 vaccine. Points from the study as a whole: Baseline antibody screening turned up just six or seven seropositive AZD1222 recipients. In all cases, repertoires were sampled only after the peak T cell response. Spike-wide coverage was observed for vaccine-associated CD4 TCRs, with dominant responses at 160-218 and 743-854.

TCRdb's copy holds only in-frame clones and misses some; the assay was immunoSEQ multiplex PCR. The table has 90,000 to 130,000 clones, about 81% seen once. The sequence was obtained from an adult in good health. Here the sequenced sample was peripheral blood, taken on day 0 of AZD1222 vaccination.

CDR3 DNA: TGTGCCAGCAGTGAACTAGCGGGAGTTGGGACGCAGTATTTT. Encoded protein: CASSELAGVGTQYF. The chain couples TRBV3-1 (or the pseudogene TRBV3-2) to TRBJ2-3, with TRBD2 identical over 11 bases. Trimming removed 6 bases from V and 9 bases from J; junction bases left unmatched: 8. The V gene's germline CDR1 is LGHDT and CDR2 YNNKEL (reference sequence). CDR3 size: 14 residues.